The rows below give T cell receptor beta chains drawn from one sample of a study of molecular identifiers for immune sequencing clone quantification. TCRdb re-called the PCR reads through MiXCR, storing one row per CDR3 protein. Found here are under 600,000 distinct CDR3 sequences, about 22% of them singletons; the top ten hold about 0.8%. The sample taken for sequencing was naive CD8+ T cells from blood, with Jurkat cell RNA spiked in. The receptors originated from a human donor in good health. Some libraries in this study had Jurkat cell RNA spiked in. Each CDR3 is given with its conserved first and last residue. D genes are given only for firm matches. Not all rows give a size; the values are once, few, many and, for expanded clones, a class.

-	many	TRBV6-2/TRBV6-3	TRBJ1-2	TGTGCCACCATCAACGGGGCCCTATCAGTTGACTATGGCTACACCTTC	CATINGALSVDYGYTF
-	many	TRBV12-3/TRBV12-4	TRBJ2-7	TGTGCCAGCAGGGCGTCCGGAGTCTACGAGCAGTACTTC	CASRASGVYEQYF
TRBD2	few	TRBV5-6	TRBJ2-7	TGTGCCAGCAGCCGGGGGACTAGCCCCTACGAGCAGTACTTC	CASSRGTSPYEQYF
-	few	TRBV12-3/TRBV12-4	TRBJ2-1	TGTGCCAGCAGTTTAGGGGCGATAAATGAGCAGTTCTTC	CASSLGAINEQFF
TRBD1	many	TRBV19	TRBJ1-1	TGTGCCAGTAGTCAAGACAGGGACGGTCCTGAAGCTTTCTTT	CASSQDRDGPEAFF
-	few	TRBV27	TRBJ1-5	TGTGCCAGCAGTCCTAGGTTGGTTCCCAATCAGCCCCAGCATTTT	CASSPRLVPNQPQHF
TRBD2	few	TRBV9	TRBJ2-5	TGTGCCAGCACCGCGGGACTAGCGGTCCAAGAGACCCAGTACTTC	CASTAGLAVQETQYF
TRBD1	many	TRBV7-9	TRBJ1-4	TGTGCCAGCAGCTTACTCCCCTCGACAGGGAGTAATGAAAAACTGTTTTTT	CASSLLPSTGSNEKLFF
TRBD2	-	TRBV28	TRBJ2-3	TGTGCCAGCAGTTTTGGCGGGAGGGCCCTGAATACGCAGTATTTT	CASSFGGRALNTQYF
-	few	TRBV4-3	TRBJ1-2	TGCGCCAGCAGCCAAGGTCAGGGGCTACGCTATGGCTACACCTTC	CASSQGQGLRYGYTF
TRBD2	-	TRBV12-3/TRBV12-4	TRBJ2-7	TGTGCCAGCAGTGGACTAGGGGACGCCTACGAGCAGTACTTC	CASSGLGDAYEQYF
-	many	TRBV4-3	TRBJ1-1	TGCGCCAGCAGCCAAGATTGGGGATCGGTAGGCGCTGAAGCTTTCTTT	CASSQDWGSVGAEAFF
-	few	TRBV27	TRBJ2-3	TGTGCCAGCAGTTTAGTCAGGGAATACACAGATACGCAGTATTTT	CASSLVREYTDTQYF
-	-	TRBV2	TRBJ2-5	TGTGCCAGCAGAACTAGAGCGGGTTTCCAAGAGACCCAGTACTTC	CASRTRAGFQETQYF
TRBD2	many	TRBV13	TRBJ2-3	TGTGCCAGCAGCCCCCGGGGAGCGGGAGGGCCAACAGATACGCAGTATTTT	CASSPRGAGGPTDTQYF
-	-	TRBV29-1	TRBJ2-7	TGCAGCGTTAACTGGGATACATCCTACGAGCAGTACTTC	CSVNWDTSYEQYF
-	-	TRBV2	TRBJ2-7	TGTGCCGGCATGACAGATCCCTCCTACGAGCAGTACTTC	CAGMTDPSYEQYF
-	-	TRBV4-1	TRBJ2-3	TGCGCCAGCAGCCAAGGGGCGGGGCAGGGGACAGATACGCAGTATTTT	CASSQGAGQGTDTQYF
-	many	TRBV9	TRBJ2-5	TGTGCCAGCAGCCCGAGTGTAGGGGGGACAGAGACCCAGTACTTC	CASSPSVGGTETQYF
-	few	TRBV6-5	TRBJ2-6	TGTGCCAGCAGTTACTCGGCGCAGACCTACTCTGGGGCCAACGTCCTGACTTTC	CASSYSAQTYSGANVLTF
-	few	TRBV6-2/TRBV6-3	TRBJ1-2	TGTGCCAGCAGTTTCGTCCCTGGGGTTTCCACTTCCTGGGTCGGTGATGGCTACACCTTC	CASSFVPGVSTSWVGDGYTF
-	many	TRBV30	TRBJ1-5	TGTGCCTGGAGTGGTGGGGAAGTCGGTCAGCCCCAGCATTTT	CAWSGGEVGQPQHF
TRBD1	many	TRBV4-1	TRBJ1-1	TGCGCCAGCAGCCCTCCCACCGGACAGGGGGGGACTGAAGCTTTCTTT	CASSPPTGQGGTEAFF
-	many	TRBV4-3	TRBJ1-3	TGCGCCAGCAGCCCGGGACTCCTGGCGGGAAACACCATATATTTT	CASSPGLLAGNTIYF
TRBD2	once	TRBV4-2	TRBJ2-2	TGTGCCAGCAGCCCAGCGGGGGGTTACACCGGGGAGCTGTTTTTT	CASSPAGGYTGELFF
-	-	TRBV5-1	TRBJ1-2	TGCGCCAGCAGCTTGGGACAGCTAAACCCCTATAGCTACACCTTC	CASSLGQLNPYSYTF
-	many	TRBV20-1	TRBJ2-4	TGCAGTGCTAGAGATCGCCAGAAAAACATTCAGTACTTC	CSARDRQKNIQYF
-	many	TRBV7-2	TRBJ2-7	TGTGCCAGCAGCTTAGGCCTTGGGTCCTACGAGCAGTACTTC	CASSLGLGSYEQYF
-	many	TRBV29-1	TRBJ1-1	TGCAGCGTGCCGTGGGGCTATAGGGATCTGAACACTGAAGCTTTCTTT	CSVPWGYRDLNTEAFF
-	-	TRBV27	TRBJ1-1	TGTGCCGGCAGTTTATCGACGGAAGGTGAAGCTTTCTTT	CAGSLSTEGEAFF
-	-	TRBV27	TRBJ2-3	TGTGCCAGCAGTTTATCCCCCGATACGCAGTGTTTT	CASSLSPDTQCF
-	many	TRBV20-1	TRBJ1-1	TGCAGTGCTAGAAAAGCGGACGTCGCTGAAGCTTTCTTT	CSARKADVAEAFF
TRBD2	-	TRBV5-4	TRBJ2-7	TGTGCCAGCAGCTCAAACGTAGCGGGGGGCGTTTACGAGCAGTACTTC	CASSSNVAGGVYEQYF
-	few	TRBV5-6	TRBJ2-2	TGTGCCAGCAGCTTCGGGGGAGTTGCGAACACCGGGGAGCTGTTTTTT	CASSFGGVANTGELFF
-	-	TRBV6-2/TRBV6-3	TRBJ2-5	TGTGCCAGCAGTTACTCGGACTACCCGGGCTCGGAGACCCAGTACTTC	CASSYSDYPGSETQYF
-	-	TRBV7-9	TRBJ1-1	TGTGCCAGCAGCCCTACCGCGGGCGGGGGAGCTTTCTTT	CASSPTAGGGAFF
-	few	TRBV6-2/TRBV6-3	TRBJ2-3	TGTGCCAGCGAATCCCCTCAGGGCACAGATACGCAGTATTTT	CASESPQGTDTQYF
TRBD1	-	TRBV19	TRBJ1-1	TGTGCCAGTGAGGCCGGGACAGCAATGAGGAACACTGAAGCTTTCTTT	CASEAGTAMRNTEAFF
TRBD1	many	TRBV4-1	TRBJ1-6	TGCGCCAGCAGCCTGGGACAGCCACGGGAGTCACCCCTCCACTTT	CASSLGQPRESPLHF
TRBD1	-	TRBV16	TRBJ1-6	TGTGCCAGCACCCTACACTTGGGACAGGGACTCTATAATTCACACCTCCACTTT	CASTLHLGQGLYNSHLHF
-	many	TRBV6-1	TRBJ2-3	TGTGCCAGCAGTGAGGTTATAGATACGCAGTATTTT	CASSEVIDTQYF
-	-	TRBV6-2/TRBV6-3	TRBJ2-1	TGTGCCAGCAGTTCGGGACAAACCTACAATGAGCAGTTCTTC	CASSSGQTYNEQFF
TRBD1	-	TRBV30	TRBJ2-7	TGTGCCTGGAAATGGGACAGGGGGAATGAGCAGTACTTC	CAWKWDRGNEQYF
-	few	TRBV3-1	TRBJ2-7	TGTGCCAGCAGCCAAGAGGGGACGGGGGAGCACGAGCAGTACTTC	CASSQEGTGEHEQYF
-	many	TRBV5-6	TRBJ2-7	TGTGCCAGCAGCTCGGGGGGCACAGGGGTCTACGAGCAGTACTTC	CASSSGGTGVYEQYF
-	-	TRBV21-1	TRBJ1-5	TGTGCCGGCGGGGCAGGCACAGACCCTAATCAGCCCCAGCATTTT	CAGGAGTDPNQPQHF
-	-	TRBV6-2/TRBV6-3	TRBJ2-6	TGTGCCAGTGCCTGGAGGGGGCAGATTCCTGGGGCCAACGTCCTGACTTTC	CASAWRGQIPGANVLTF
-	many	TRBV29-1	TRBJ2-2	TGCAGCGTTCTTTTCGCCGGGGAGCTGTTTTTT	CSVLFAGELFF
-	few	TRBV4-1	TRBJ2-2	TGCGCCAGCCGTCGAGGGCCGGGGGCGGGCACCGGGGAGCTGTTTTTT	CASRRGPGAGTGELFF
-	-	TRBV19	TRBJ1-5	TGTGCCAGTAGCCCCGCCGGTCGGGCAGGGTGGTATGACAATCAGCCCCAGCATTTT	CASSPAGRAGWYDNQPQHF